The 27 T cell receptor beta chains below all came from one sample that was sequenced in a study of blood T cell repertoires in COVID-19 (TCRdb year 2020). Preparation of the library involved the immunoSEQ multiplex PCR assay. In its TCRdb copy, this immuneACCESS table keeps in-frame sequences only and misses some clones. Where compared with another copy, unresolved V genes explain less than half of these, and the others have no known cause. The sample records some 450,000 clones, 70% to 90% of which are singletons. The ten most abundant clones make up roughly 13% of the sample. Sequencing was carried out using peripheral blood. These TCRs come from a woman aged 50 to 60 with COVID-19, enrolled during active disease.

This clone was found once. This chain links TRBV19 with TRBJ1-4; 8 bases align to TRBD1. This CDR3 is built from 15 residues. Trimming cost V 3 bases and J 8 bases; bases outside gene matches: 8. Germline CDR1 LNHDA, CDR2 SQIVND (reference sequence). DNA for the CDR3: TGTGCCAGTAGTATGTTGAGACAGGGGACGGAAAAACTGTTTTTT. Its translation is CASSMLRQGTEKLFF.

J is TRBJ1-1 and V is TRBV5-6; D gene ambiguous. Per germline, CDR1 SGHDT and CDR2 YYEEEE. V was shortened by 4 bases and J by 7 bases, with 14 bases between the two germline ends. The length of the CDR3 is 13 residues. The CDR3 sequence is CASSREQWGEAFF. For the CDR3, the DNA is TGTGCCAGCAGCCGGGAACAGTGGGGTGAAGCTTTCTTT.

The rearrangement joins TRBV7-9 to TRBJ2-3; possibly TRBD2 for D (6 bases). V was pared by 3 bases and J by 4 bases, with 20 bases between. The CDR3 loop spans 17 amino acids. In germline, CDR1 is SEHNR, CDR2 FQNEAQ (reference sequence). In DNA form, the CDR3 reads TGTGCCAGCAGCTTGATCGGTCAGGCGGGGAGAGCAGATACGCAGTATTTT. It codes for CASSLIGQAGRADTQYF.

The count of this clone is one. The J gene is TRBJ1-2, the V gene TRBV6-6; D is ambiguous. CDR1 is MNHNY and CDR2 is SVGAGI in the germline V gene (reference sequence). The germline V and J ends were trimmed by 2 bases and 2 bases, with 15 bases remaining between them. CDR3 length: 16 amino acids. The CDR3 bases are TGTGCCAGCAGTTACGTTGCGCGGCGAGTCAACTATGGCTACACCTTC. Residues: CASSYVARRVNYGYTF.

The count of this clone is one. CDR3 sequence: CASSLRDRSNTEAFF. CDR3 coding DNA: TGTGCCAGCAGCTTACGCGACAGGTCGAACACTGAAGCTTTCTTT. The rearrangement uses TRBV5-5 and TRBJ1-1, with D maybe TRBD1 (6 bases). The CDR3 runs to 15 residues. V dropped 2 bases and J dropped 1 base, with 12 bases sitting between them. The germline V gene has CDR1 SGHKS and CDR2 YYEKEE (reference sequence).

The chain is built from TRBV6-1 and TRBJ1-3, with D possibly matching TRBD1 (6 bases). Germline CDR1 and CDR2: MNHNS and SASEGT. V lost 4 bases and J 0 bases, leaving 13 bases between the germline ends. The CDR3 totals 16 residues. The CDR3 DNA reads TGTGCCAGCAGTGGCCGGGACATCCTCTCTGGAAACACCATATATTTT. This codes for CASSGRDILSGNTIYF.

V and J are TRBV5-1 and TRBJ2-7; 11 bases agree with TRBD2. The CDR3 spans 15 residues. Losses at the gene ends were 1 base for V and 7 bases for J; bases not matched to a gene: 7. Germline CDR1 and CDR2: SGHRS and YFSETQ. The CDR3 DNA is TGCGCCAGCAGCTTGCGACTAGCGGGGCCCTCGGAGCAGTACTTC. Its protein product is CASSLRLAGPSEQYF. The whole variable domain, remainder taken from reference TRBV5-1 and TRBJ2-7, is KAGVTQTPRYLIKTRGQQVTLSCSPISGHRSVSWYQQTPGQGLQFLFEYFSETQRNKGNFPGRFSGRQFSNSRSEMNVSTLELGDSALYLCASSLRLAGPSEQYFGPGTRLTVT.

This chain uses TRBV29-1 with TRBJ1-4; TRBD1 aligns across 11 bases. CDR3 size: 14 residues. The J segment lost 7 bases and the V segment lost 3 bases, leaving 4 bases of the junction unmatched. Germline CDR1 and CDR2: SQVTM and ANQGSEA. The CDR3 spells CSVDGTGGGEKLFF. For the CDR3, the DNA is TGCAGCGTTGATGGGACAGGGGGGGGTGAAAAACTGTTTTTT.

This chain connects TRBV7-2 to TRBJ1-5; no reliable D call. Germline CDR1 and CDR2: SGHTA and FQGNSA. The CDR3 is 15 residues long. V was cut by 6 bases and J by 4 bases, with 16 bases left in between. CDR3 DNA: TGTGCCAGCAGTCTTGGCGGCCATGAGAATCAGCCCCAGCATTTT. Amino acids: CASSLGGHENQPQHF.

This rearrangement joins TRBV19 to TRBJ1-6, with 8 bases fitting TRBD1. Germline V gives CDR1 LNHDA, CDR2 SQIVND (reference sequence). Unmatched junction bases numbered 7, after V lost 7 bases and J lost 8 bases. There are 14 residues in the CDR3. CDR3 DNA sequence: TGTGCCAGTACCCCCAGGGGGCGAGATTCACCCCTCCACTTT. Amino acids: CASTPRGRDSPLHF.

This chain links TRBV28 with TRBJ2-7; TRBD1 might be the D (5 bases). The germline gives CDR1 MDHEN, CDR2 SYDVKM. Trimming removed 2 bases from V and 0 bases from J, with 8 bases in between. The CDR3 consists of 14 residues. The CDR3 protein is CASSLIDSSYEQYF. DNA of the CDR3: TGTGCCAGCAGTTTAATAGACAGCTCCTACGAGCAGTACTTC.

The chain carries TRBV2 and TRBJ2-6; a weak D match, TRBD1 (5 bases). This CDR3 is 19 amino acids long. Trimming cost V 2 bases and J 0 bases, with 17 bases left between them. CDR1 SNHLY and CDR2 FYNNEI come from the germline V gene. The CDR3 DNA follows: TGTGCCAGCAGTGAACCCCCTAAGGGGTTTAGCTCTGGGGCCAACGTCCTGACTTTC. Its translation is CASSEPPKGFSSGANVLTF.

This chain connects TRBV4-1 to TRBJ1-5; 10 nucleotides align to TRBD1. Germline V lookup: CDR1 MGHRA, CDR2 YSYEKL. The ends lost 3 bases at V and 2 bases at J; junction bases unmatched: 4. This CDR3 has 16 amino acids. CDR3 sequence: CASSHGTGAGNQPQHF. CDR3 DNA: TGCGCCAGCAGCCACGGGACAGGGGCTGGCAATCAGCCCCAGCATTTT.

As concerns this clone: This may come from a read error, since a much larger clone is one base off. This rearrangement joins TRBV6-5 to TRBJ1-2; 8 bases agree with TRBD1. V lost 6 bases and J lost 7; bases outside the gene matches: 7. CDR1 is MNHEY and CDR2 is SVGAGI in the germline V gene. The CDR3 totals 13 residues. CDR3: CASSPTGVGGYTF. The CDR3 nucleotides read TGTGCCAGCAGCCCGACAGGGGTGGGTGGCTACACCTTC.

The chain has TRBV12-3 or TRBV12-4 and TRBJ1-1; D unclear. This CDR3 comprises 12 residues. Trimming cost V 3 bases and J 5 bases, with 7 bases left between them. CDR3 loop: CASSFIRTEAFF. The CDR3, as DNA: TGTGCCAGCAGTTTTATCCGGACTGAAGCTTTCTTT.

The genes are TRBV12-3 or TRBV12-4 and TRBJ2-7; the D gene is possibly TRBD1 (6 bases). V was shortened by 7 bases and J by 5 bases, with 12 bases between the two germline ends. This CDR3 is 12 amino acids long. CDR3 in DNA: TGTGCCAGCATGGGGGCCAGGAACGAGCAGTACTTC. It encodes CASMGARNEQYF.

This chain joins TRBV12-3 or TRBV12-4 and TRBJ2-7, with 10 bases fitting TRBD1. The CDR3 is made up of 13 amino acids. J lost 3 bases, V lost 6 bases, and 2 bases had no gene match. Written as DNA, the CDR3 is TGTGCCAGCAGGCGGACAGGGGGCTACGAGCAGTACTTC. This encodes CASRRTGGYEQYF.

The chain is built from TRBV25-1 and TRBJ1-2, with 8 bases fitting TRBD1. With V trimmed by 0 bases and J by 4 bases, 1 base remained unmatched. The germline gives CDR1 MGHDK, CDR2 SYGVNS. This CDR3 contains 14 residues. In nucleotides, the CDR3 is TGTGCCAGCAGTGAATACGGACAGGGCTATGGCTACACCTTC. It codes for CASSEYGQGYGYTF.

This chain connects TRBV2 to TRBJ1-6; 7 bases match TRBD1. This CDR3 has 14 amino acids. The V gene's germline CDR1 is SNHLY and CDR2 FYNNEI. After removal of 5 bases from V and 7 bases from J, the junction contained 5 bases not matched to a gene. The CDR3: CASSTRQGNSPLHF. The CDR3 DNA is TGTGCCAGCAGTACCCGACAGGGCAATTCACCCCTCCACTTT. The variable domain in full, with the rest retrieved from reference TRBV2 and TRBJ1-6, is EPEVTQTPSHQVTQMGQEVILRCVPISNHLYFYWYRQILGQKVEFLVSFYNNEISEKSEIFDDQFSVERPDGSNFTLKIRSTKLEDSAMYFCASSTRQGNSPLHFGNGTRLTVT.

The chain recombines TRBV24-1 with TRBJ2-3, with 12 positions matching TRBD2. Germline CDR1 is KGHDR and CDR2 is SFDVKD. V shed 6 bases and J 6 bases; nucleotides not matched to a gene: 6. The CDR3 runs 15 residues. This chain's CDR3 is CATSPSGGASDTQYF. Written as DNA, the CDR3 is TGTGCCACCAGTCCTAGCGGGGGGGCCTCGGATACGCAGTATTTT.

The chain recombines TRBV5-1 with TRBJ2-5; a possible D gene is TRBD2 (6 bases). CDR1 is SGHRS, CDR2 YFSETQ, per germline. This CDR3 is 15 amino acids long. Deletions cut 1 base from V and 5 bases from J, with 15 bases between. The CDR3: CASSLRGGVEETQYF. CDR3 nucleotides: TGCGCCAGCAGCTTGAGAGGCGGGGTGGAGGAGACCCAGTACTTC.

The V gene is TRBV2, the J gene TRBJ1-1, with D hard to call. V lost 4 bases and J lost 7, with 7 bases in between. CDR1 is SNHLY and CDR2 is FYNNEI in the germline V gene. The CDR3 extends over 11 amino acids. The DNA of the CDR3 is TGTGCCAGCAGTGCGGTGATTGAAGCTTTCTTT. Translating it yields CASSAVIEAFF.

The chain combines TRBV6-5 with TRBJ1-5, with D possibly being TRBD1 (6 bases). Trimming removed 5 bases at V and 7 bases at J, with 12 bases between. Germline V gene lookup returns CDR1 MNHEY and CDR2 SVGAGI. CDR3 length: 13 residues. The CDR3: CASSIQQGQPQHF. The CDR3 bases are TGTGCCAGCAGTATCCAACAGGGACAGCCCCAGCATTTT.

The chain combines TRBV6-1 with TRBJ1-5; D not resolved. V lost 0 bases to trimming and J lost 4 bases, with 10 bases between them. The germline gives CDR1 MNHNS, CDR2 SASEGT. The CDR3 contains 15 residues. CDR3 sequence reads: CASSEALADNQPQHF. In DNA form, the CDR3 reads TGTGCCAGCAGTGAAGCGCTGGCAGATAATCAGCCCCAGCATTTT.

The rearrangement links TRBV24-1 to TRBJ1-5; D not resolved. V was cut by 6 bases and J by 5 bases, with 10 bases left in between. This CDR3 has 13 amino acids. CDR1 and CDR2 (germline): KGHDR, SFDVKD. CDR3 DNA: TGTGCCACCAGTCGCGGCGCTGATCAGCCCCAGCATTTT. It codes for CATSRGADQPQHF.

The chain recombines TRBV29-1 with TRBJ2-3; TRBD1 matches 8 bases. Germline trimming cut 4 bases from V and 6 bases from J; bases unmatched to any gene: 6. The CDR3 is 13 residues long. Germline values: CDR1 SQVTM, CDR2 ANQGSEA. This CDR3 is CSVGVTGEDTQYF. CDR3 in DNA: TGCAGCGTTGGGGTGACAGGGGAGGATACGCAGTATTTT.

The V call is TRBV20-1, the J call TRBJ2-7; D may match TRBD1 or TRBD2 (6 bases each). Trimming took 3 bases from V and 1 from J, leaving 13 bases between them. Germline V gene sequence: CDR1 DFQATT, CDR2 SNEGSKA (reference sequence). The CDR3 contains 14 residues. CDR3 loop: CSASGGPKSYEQYF. The CDR3, as DNA: TGCAGTGCTAGTGGGGGGCCCAAGTCCTACGAGCAGTACTTC.